Listed here are 24 T cell receptor beta chains from one sample, sequenced in a study of blood T cell repertoires in COVID-19. Sequencing used immunoSEQ multiplex PCR; TCRdb keeps in-frame clones, though not all of them. The profile shows about 160,000 clones, less than 85% of them singletons. The sequencing sample was made of peripheral blood. Every receptor here comes from a woman aged 40 to 50 with COVID-19, enrolled during active disease.

V is TRBV5-1 and J is TRBJ2-2; D not certain. The germline V gene has CDR1 SGHRS and CDR2 YFSETQ. This CDR3 has 14 amino acids. V dropped 1 base and J dropped 5 bases, with 9 bases sitting between them. Written as DNA, the CDR3 is TGCGCCAGCAGCTTGTTTACTCCTACCGGGGAGCTGTTTTTT. It yields the protein CASSLFTPTGELFF.

The rearrangement uses TRBV27 and TRBJ2-7, with D perhaps matching TRBD1 (5 bases). The CDR3 consists of 13 residues. CDR1 MNHEY and CDR2 SMNVEV come from the germline V gene (reference sequence). Trimming stripped 8 bases from V and 2 bases from J, with 13 bases between. The CDR3 reads CASGKRGTYEQYF. The CDR3 coding sequence is TGTGCCAGCGGCAAAAGGGGCACCTACGAGCAGTACTTC.

The rearrangement uses TRBV30 and TRBJ2-5; TRBD2 is a possible D gene (5 bases). The CDR3 is 14 residues long. Germline CDR1 GTSNPN, CDR2 SVGIG (reference sequence). Deletions cut 2 bases from V and 4 bases from J, with 14 bases between. The CDR3 sequence: CAWSLTAGGETQYF. DNA of the CDR3: TGTGCCTGGAGTTTGACTGCAGGAGGAGAGACCCAGTACTTC.

V and J are TRBV9 and TRBJ1-4, with D perhaps TRBD1 (5 bases). Germline CDR1 reads SGDLS; CDR2 reads YYNGEE. Trimming pared 0 bases from V and 4 bases from J, leaving 7 bases between. This CDR3 has 14 residues. The CDR3 spells CASSVAGGNEKLFF. The CDR3 DNA is TGTGCCAGCAGCGTAGCCGGGGGTAATGAAAAACTGTTTTTT.

V gene TRBV15 combines with J gene TRBJ2-6; 7 bases match TRBD1. CDR3 length equals 18 residues. V was clipped by 4 bases and J by 4 bases; unmatched bases: 13. Looked up from germline, CDR1 is LNHNV and CDR2 is YYDKDF (reference sequence). CDR3 coding DNA: TGTGCCACCAGCAAGTCGACAGGGTATACTTCCGGGGCCAACGTCCTGACTTTC. Translated: CATSKSTGYTSGANVLTF.

The table lists this clone with many counts. The CDR3 here is CASSEGESSYNEQFF. In nucleotides, the CDR3 is TGTGCCAGTAGTGAGGGTGAGAGCTCCTACAATGAGCAGTTCTTC. The chain is built from TRBV19 and TRBJ2-1; a weak D match, TRBD2 (5 bases). The length of the CDR3 is 15 residues. Trimming pared 5 bases from V and 0 bases from J, leaving 11 bases between. Germline V gene sequence: CDR1 LNHDA, CDR2 SQIVND (reference sequence).

The chain combines TRBV18 with TRBJ2-1; no firm D call. Germline V gives CDR1 KGHSH, CDR2 LQKENI. Trimming pared 3 bases from V and 1 base from J, leaving 7 bases between. This CDR3 contains 14 residues. The chain's CDR3 is CASSPAGSYNEQFF. Written as DNA, the CDR3 is TGTGCCAGCTCACCGGCTGGTTCCTACAATGAGCAGTTCTTC.

The rearrangement links TRBV2 to TRBJ1-1, with 9 bases that match TRBD1. The CDR3 runs 14 residues. From germline, CDR1 is SNHLY and CDR2 FYNNEI. J was trimmed by 1 base and V by 5 bases; bases with no gene match: 2. This chain's CDR3 is CASSTGQGNTEAFF. CDR3 in DNA: TGTGCCAGCAGTACGGGACAGGGGAACACTGAAGCTTTCTTT.

V is TRBV7-2 and J is TRBJ2-3; maybe TRBD2 (7 bases). The ends were cut back, 4 bases at V and 1 base at J, with 12 bases in the middle. In germline, CDR1 is SGHTA, CDR2 FQGNSA. The CDR3 runs 15 residues. The CDR3 is CASSWGGRGTDTQYF. CDR3 coding DNA: TGTGCCAGCAGCTGGGGGGGGCGGGGCACAGATACGCAGTATTTT.

The chain has TRBV5-8 and TRBJ2-1; a weak D match, TRBD2 (6 bases). CDR3 size: 16 residues. Germline assignment: CDR1 SGHTS and CDR2 YDEGEE. V lost 0 bases to trimming and J lost 6 bases, with 16 bases between them. CDR3 residues: CASSLGSGGNLNEQFF. CDR3 DNA sequence: TGTGCCAGCAGCTTGGGGTCGGGCGGGAATCTCAATGAGCAGTTCTTC.

The chain couples TRBV5-1 to TRBJ2-5; no clear D gene. Trimming removed 4 bases from V and 4 bases from J, with 14 bases in between. The germline V gene has CDR1 SGHRS and CDR2 YFSETQ. The CDR3 totals 14 residues. As DNA, the CDR3 is TGCGCCAGCAGCCCTGGGCGTGTTGGAGAGACCCAGTACTTC. This encodes CASSPGRVGETQYF. The full variable domain, in which reference TRBV5-1 and TRBJ2-5 provide the parts outside the CDR3, is KAGVTQTPRYLIKTRGQQVTLSCSPISGHRSVSWYQQTPGQGLQFLFEYFSETQRNKGNFPGRFSGRQFSNSRSEMNVSTLELGDSALYLCASSPGRVGETQYFGPGTRLLVL.

The chain joins TRBV9 to TRBJ2-5; D is ambiguous. V lost 4 bases and J 1 base, leaving 11 bases between the germline ends. Germline CDR1 and CDR2: SGDLS and YYNGEE. There are 14 residues in the CDR3. This chain's CDR3 is CASSSQAFQETQYF. DNA for the CDR3: TGTGCCAGCAGCAGCCAGGCGTTCCAAGAGACCCAGTACTTC.

In its sample, this clone was seen once. The rearrangement links TRBV7-9 to TRBJ2-3; 10 bases match TRBD1. V lost 3 bases and J lost 4; bases outside the gene matches: 10. The CDR3 spans 17 residues. The V gene's germline CDR1 is SEHNR and CDR2 FQNEAQ (reference sequence). DNA of the CDR3: TGTGCCAGCAGCTTGGGGGACAGGGGAAGGCCCGCAGATACGCAGTATTTT. Protein: CASSLGDRGRPADTQYF.

This clone was seen only a few times. This chain links TRBV19 with TRBJ2-6, with D possibly matching TRBD1 (6 bases). The germline CDR1 and CDR2 sequences are LNHDA and SQIVND (reference sequence). The V end lost 10 bases, the J end lost 0 bases, and 13 bases lay between the germline ends. The CDR3 is 15 amino acids. The CDR3 bases are TGTGCCACCGCGGACAGATCCTCTGGGGCCAACGTCCTGACTTTC. Translating it yields CATADRSSGANVLTF.

This clone was counted a few times. The chain has TRBV7-9 and TRBJ1-2; TRBD1 is a possible D gene (6 bases). The CDR3 consists of 17 residues. Trimming removed 5 bases at V and 4 bases at J, with 23 bases between. Germline CDR1 and CDR2: SEHNR and FQNEAQ (reference sequence). CDR3 nucleotide sequence: TGTGCCAGCAGCGCTGGACAGATATTCTCGGGGAGCTATGGCTACACCTTC. Protein: CASSAGQIFSGSYGYTF. The whole variable domain, filled in from reference TRBV7-9 and TRBJ1-2, reads DTGVSQNPRHKITKRGQNVTFRCDPISEHNRLYWYRQTLGQGPEFLTYFQNEAQLEKSRLLSDRFSAERPKGSFSTLEIQRTEQGDSAMYLCASSAGQIFSGSYGYTFGSGTRLTVV.

V and J are TRBV21-1 and TRBJ2-7; the D segment call TRBD2 is taken from the table without a DNA check. TRBV21-1 is reported as a pseudogene. This CDR3 is 12 amino acids long. CDR3 nucleotide sequence: TGTGCCAGCAGCATTGAGTCCCACGAGCAGTACTTC. Protein product: CASSIESHEQYF.

The CDR3 region has the DNA TGTGCCAGCAGCTTATTGAACAGTCTATACTCTGGAAACACCATATATTTT. Its translation: CASSLLNSLYSGNTIYF. The chain has TRBV7-9 and TRBJ1-3, with D unresolved. This CDR3 has 17 amino acids. The germline V and J ends were trimmed by 2 bases and 0 bases, with 14 bases remaining between them. The germline gives CDR1 SEHNR, CDR2 FQNEAQ (reference sequence).

The chain recombines TRBV5-1 with TRBJ2-7; the match to TRBD2 covers 14 bases. Trimming cost V 0 bases and J 2 bases; bases outside gene matches: 1. Germline CDR1 is SGHRS and CDR2 is YFSETQ. The CDR3 has 16 residues. The CDR3 DNA is TGCGCCAGCAGCTTGGGACTAGCGGGAGGGACCTACGAGCAGTACTTC. Protein: CASSLGLAGGTYEQYF.

V usage is TRBV5-4 and J usage is TRBJ2-2, with TRBD2 identical over 8 bases. V dropped 3 bases and J dropped 0; count of bases not matched to a gene: 7. The germline CDR1 and CDR2 sequences are SGHNT and YYREEE (reference sequence). The CDR3 has 17 amino acids. In DNA form, the CDR3 reads TGTGCCAGCAGCTCCGGGGGGGGTAACGCGAACACCGGGGAGCTGTTTTTT. Translating it yields CASSSGGGNANTGELFF.

The CDR3: CASSLEGRGAFF. CDR3 bases: TGTGCCAGCAGCTTAGAAGGGAGGGGAGCTTTCTTT. The chain is built from TRBV11-1 and TRBJ1-1, with a possible D match to TRBD1 (5 bases). The CDR3 is 12 amino acids. Germline values: CDR1 SGHAT, CDR2 FQDESV (reference sequence). V lost 1 base and J lost 10, with 10 bases in between.

In DNA, the CDR3 is TGTGCCAGCAGTGACTACGTTCTCGACAGAGCGAACACTGAAGCTTTCTTT. Its translation: CASSDYVLDRANTEAFF. V usage is TRBV6-1 and J usage is TRBJ1-1; weak D call: TRBD1 (5 bases). V gave up 3 bases and J gave up 1 base, with 18 bases separating them. The germline gives CDR1 MNHNS, CDR2 SASEGT. The CDR3 length is 17 residues.

The chain employs TRBV29-1 and TRBJ2-3; D unclear. Germline CDR1 is SQVTM and CDR2 is ANQGSEA. V lost 0 bases and J lost 4, with 11 bases in between. The CDR3 sequence is 14 residues long. DNA of the CDR3: TGCAGCGTTGAAGAGCGTCTTAGCTCAGATACGCAGTATTTT. Translated, it gives CSVEERLSSDTQYF.

The rearrangement uses TRBV11-2 and TRBJ2-3; weak D call: TRBD2 (5 bases). CDR1 and CDR2 (germline): SGHAT, FQNNGV. V shed 2 bases and J shed 4 bases, with 10 bases lying between them. The CDR3 length is 14 residues. The CDR3 protein is CASSLSVGADTQYF. The CDR3 nucleotides read TGTGCCAGCAGCTTAAGCGTCGGGGCAGATACGCAGTATTTT.

This clone was seen just once. The chain joins TRBV9 to TRBJ2-3, with a possible D match to TRBD2 (6 bases). V lost 0 bases to trimming and J lost 7 bases, with 12 bases between them. CDR3 length: 14 residues. Looked up from germline, CDR1 is SGDLS and CDR2 is YYNGEE. This CDR3 reads CASSVGPGRNTQYF. The CDR3 DNA is TGTGCCAGCAGCGTAGGTCCTGGGAGGAATACGCAGTATTTT. Based on the CDR3 plus reference TRBV9 and TRBJ2-3, the full variable domain is DSGVTQTPKHLITATGQRVTLRCSPRSGDLSVYWYQQSLDQGLQFLIQYYNGEERAKGNILERFSAQQFPDLHSELNLSSLELGDSALYFCASSVGPGRNTQYFGPGTRLTVL.